The 25 T cell receptor beta chains reported below all come from one sample, sequenced in a study of T cell responses to AZD1222 COVID-19 vaccine. Repertoires were generated with immunoSEQ multiplex PCR, while TCRdb's copy carries only in-frame clones and drops some. The sample has some 130,000 clones; over 75% are singletons. The material sequenced was peripheral blood, taken on day 0 of AZD1222 vaccination. Every receptor here comes from an adult in good health.

This clone appeared once. This sequence joins TRBV18 and TRBJ1-5, with D maybe TRBD1 (5 bases). Germline-derived CDR1 and CDR2 are KGHSH and LQKENI. CDR3 length: 14 residues. V shed 2 bases and J shed 10 bases, with 15 bases lying between them. CDR3 sequence reads: CASSPSPGDEPQHF. The CDR3 nucleotides are TGTGCCAGCTCACCATCCCCGGGGGATGAACCCCAGCATTTT.

The V gene is TRBV18, the J gene TRBJ2-7; TRBD1 aligns across 9 bases. CDR3 length: 19 amino acids. The J segment lost 6 bases and the V segment lost 1 base, leaving 19 bases of the junction unmatched. The germline V gene encodes CDR1 KGHSH and CDR2 LQKENI. CDR3: CASSPRLVSVGTGSFEQYF. CDR3 nucleotides: TGTGCCAGCTCACCACGTTTAGTGAGCGTGGGGACAGGGTCGTTCGAGCAGTACTTC. Based on the CDR3 plus reference TRBV18 and TRBJ2-7, the full variable domain is NAGVMQNPRHLVRRRGQEARLRCSPMKGHSHVYWYRQLPEEGLKFMVYLQKENIIDESGMPKERFSAEFPKEGPSILRIQQVVRGDSAAYFCASSPRLVSVGTGSFEQYFGPGTRLTVT.

V gene TRBV27 combines with J gene TRBJ1-1, with D unclear. The V gene lost 4 bases and the J gene lost 0 bases, with 9 bases spanning the gap. Germline loops: CDR1 MNHEY, CDR2 SMNVEV (reference sequence). The CDR3 covers 14 residues. CDR3 sequence reads: CASSSHGMNTEAFF. As DNA, the CDR3 is TGTGCCAGCAGTTCCCACGGGATGAACACTGAAGCTTTCTTT.

The chain is built from TRBV6-5 and TRBJ2-3; no firm D call. The germline CDR1 and CDR2 sequences are MNHEY and SVGAGI. Trimming stripped 6 bases from V and 1 base from J, with 5 bases between. CDR3 length: 12 amino acids. Written as DNA, the CDR3 is TGTGCCAGCAGGGCGGGCACAGATACGCAGTATTTT. Its protein is CASRAGTDTQYF.

The chain has TRBV19 and TRBJ2-6; TRBD1 or TRBD2 may be the D gene (5 bases each). Germline V gene lookup returns CDR1 LNHDA and CDR2 SQIVND (reference sequence). Trimming stripped 6 bases from V and 4 bases from J, with 10 bases between. The CDR3 covers 14 residues. The CDR3 sequence: CASSTEGGANVLTF. The CDR3 DNA is TGTGCCAGTAGCACCGAGGGGGGGGCCAACGTCCTGACTTTC.

The J gene is TRBJ2-1, the V gene TRBV19, with D uncertain. Germline loops: CDR1 LNHDA, CDR2 SQIVND (reference sequence). Trimming took off 2 bases at V and 0 bases at J, with 14 bases between the two ends. The CDR3 has 17 amino acids. CDR3 coding DNA: TGTGCCAGTAGTATATCGGTTACGGCAGACTCCTACAATGAGCAGTTCTTC. Protein: CASSISVTADSYNEQFF.

This rearrangement joins TRBV5-4 to TRBJ2-7; TRBD1 matches at 8 bases. V trimming: 0 bases; J trimming: 3 bases; junction bases outside the gene matches: 8. This CDR3 region has 16 residues. Germline CDR1 is SGHNT and CDR2 is YYREEE (reference sequence). CDR3 DNA: TGTGCCAGCAGCTTGGGCGGACAGGGTAGATACTACGAGCAGTACTTC. Translating gives CASSLGGQGRYYEQYF.

V usage is TRBV29-1 and J usage is TRBJ1-1, with D possibly matching TRBD1 (6 bases). V was clipped by 5 bases and J by 0 bases, with 10 bases between them. Germline values: CDR1 SQVTM, CDR2 ANQGSEA. This CDR3 is built from 13 residues. CDR3 protein: CSVTGLMNTEAFF. In nucleotides, the CDR3 is TGCAGCGTTACAGGGCTCATGAACACTGAAGCTTTCTTT.

This chain connects TRBV15 to TRBJ2-3; 7 bases fit TRBD1. With V trimmed by 3 bases and J by 4 bases, 7 bases remained unmatched. The CDR3 loop spans 15 amino acids. Germline CDR1 is LNHNV and CDR2 is YYDKDF (reference sequence). The CDR3 DNA follows: TGTGCCACCAGCAGGCCGACAGGGAACGCAGATACGCAGTATTTT. Translating it yields CATSRPTGNADTQYF.

The V and J genes are TRBV6-5 and TRBJ1-2; TRBD1 agrees at 7 bases. After removal of 0 bases from V and 9 bases from J, the junction contained 10 bases not matched to a gene. CDR1 is MNHEY and CDR2 is SVGAGI in the germline V gene. The CDR3 is made up of 15 amino acids. The chain's CDR3 is CASSYSTGTIVSYTF. The CDR3 DNA reads as TGTGCCAGCAGTTACTCGACAGGGACCATCGTAAGCTACACCTTC.

The V call is TRBV5-1, the J call TRBJ1-3, with 7 bases fitting TRBD1. This CDR3 is 16 amino acids long. The V gene end was trimmed by 3 bases and the J gene end by 0 bases; junction bases not matched to a gene: 6. Germline V CDR1 and CDR2: SGHRS, YFSETQ. CDR3 nucleotides: TGCGCCAGCAGCTCCCCAGGGACAGCCTCTGGAAACACCATATATTTT. Amino acids: CASSSPGTASGNTIYF.

In its sample, this clone was seen once. CDR3 nucleotides: TGTGCCAGCAGCAAAGGGGGAGGAAGGCTAGAGAATGAAAAACTGTTTTTT. It specifies CASSKGGGRLENEKLFF. The chain joins TRBV21-1 to TRBJ1-4. TRBV21-1 is flagged as a pseudogene. This CDR3 comprises 17 residues.

The chain joins TRBV10-3 to TRBJ1-2; D is unclear. The CDR3 length is 15 residues. V dropped 5 bases and J dropped 2 bases, with 15 bases sitting between them. Per the germline V gene, CDR1 is ENHRY and CDR2 is SYGVKD. CDR3 protein: CAISNSLAENYGYTF. The DNA of the CDR3 is TGTGCCATCAGTAATAGTTTGGCGGAAAACTATGGCTACACCTTC.

The chain uses TRBV5-6 and TRBJ1-3; no firm D call. Looked up from germline, CDR1 is SGHDT and CDR2 is YYEEEE. Trimming stripped 4 bases from V and 7 bases from J, with 12 bases between. The CDR3 sequence is 13 residues long. The CDR3 DNA is TGTGCCAGCAGCGTGGACCTGGCGAACACCATATATTTT. This gives the protein CASSVDLANTIYF.

CDR3 in DNA: TGTGCCAGCCGGAAGGGACTCTATAGCAATCAGCCCCAGCATTTT. It is translated as CASRKGLYSNQPQHF. V gene TRBV19 combines with J gene TRBJ1-5; D may be TRBD1 (5 bases). V lost 9 bases, J lost 0 bases, and 15 bases lay in between. The CDR3 spans 15 residues. Looked up from germline, CDR1 is LNHDA and CDR2 is SQIVND (reference sequence). The full variable domain, with the rest looked up from reference TRBV19 and TRBJ1-5, is DGGITQSPKYLFRKEGQNVTLSCEQNLNHDAMYWYRQDPGQGLRLIYYSQIVNDFQKGDIAEGYSVSREKKESFPLTVTSAQKNPTAFYLCASRKGLYSNQPQHFGDGTRLSIL.

V is TRBV19 and J is TRBJ1-6, with TRBD1 matching 7 bases. Germline V gene sequence: CDR1 LNHDA, CDR2 SQIVND (reference sequence). The V segment lost 4 bases and the J segment 9 bases; nucleotides outside the gene matches: 9. CDR3 length: 15 amino acids. The CDR3 reads CASSTGTVNSSPLHF. The CDR3 nucleotides are TGTGCCAGTAGTACCGGGACAGTCAACAGTTCACCCCTCCACTTT.

The chain combines TRBV9 with TRBJ2-7; D is perhaps TRBD1 or TRBD2 (5 bases each). The germline V and J ends were trimmed by 0 bases and 0 bases, with 10 bases remaining between them. The V gene's germline CDR1 is SGDLS and CDR2 YYNGEE. CDR3 length: 15 residues. This CDR3 reads CASSVDGGSSYEQYF. CDR3 sequence (DNA): TGTGCCAGCAGCGTAGATGGGGGTTCCTCCTACGAGCAGTACTTC.

This clone was detected once. V usage is TRBV7-2 and J usage is TRBJ2-2, with no clear D. The V and J ends lost 0 bases and 4 bases respectively, with 3 bases between them. The CDR3 length is 13 residues. Germline V gives CDR1 SGHTA, CDR2 FQGNSA. The CDR3 DNA reads as TGTGCCAGCAGCTTAGCGGTCACCGGGGAGCTGTTTTTT. As protein: CASSLAVTGELFF.

The table lists this clone with many counts. The chain joins TRBV9 to TRBJ1-2; a possible D gene is TRBD1 (6 bases). The V gene lost 0 bases and the J gene lost 8 bases, with 14 bases spanning the gap. The CDR3 totals 14 residues. CDR1 SGDLS and CDR2 YYNGEE come from the germline V gene. The CDR3 DNA is TGTGCCAGCAGCGTAGGACGGGGGCTTGGGGGCTACACCTTC. Translated, it gives CASSVGRGLGGYTF.

The V and J genes are TRBV5-1 and TRBJ2-2, with 15 bases aligning to TRBD2. The germline gives CDR1 SGHRS, CDR2 YFSETQ. V was clipped by 3 bases and J by 4 bases; unmatched bases: 13. CDR3 length: 20 amino acids. The CDR3 loop is CASSSLPRTSGGAGTGELFF. CDR3 nucleotide sequence: TGCGCCAGCAGCTCCCTCCCGAGGACTAGCGGGGGGGCGGGCACCGGGGAGCTGTTTTTT.

This chain uses TRBV20-1 with TRBJ2-3, with D uncertain. The V gene's germline CDR1 is DFQATT and CDR2 SNEGSKA (reference sequence). Trimming left V 3 bases short and J 2 bases short, with 0 bases between. This CDR3 region has 10 residues. CDR3 DNA: TGCAGTGCTAGCACAGATACGCAGTATTTT. Translation gives CSASTDTQYF.

The genes are TRBV6-5 and TRBJ1-1; 8 positions match TRBD1. Germline CDR1 is MNHEY and CDR2 is SVGAGI. This CDR3 has 14 amino acids. V trimming: 7 bases; J trimming: 7 bases; junction bases outside the gene matches: 11. The CDR3 coding sequence is TGTGCCAGCATCAGATCGGGACAGGAAGGTGAAGCTTTCTTT. Amino acid sequence: CASIRSGQEGEAFF.

The chain combines TRBV6-5 with TRBJ1-2; TRBD1 is a possible D gene (6 bases). In germline, CDR1 is MNHEY, CDR2 SVGAGI. The CDR3 is 13 amino acids. V lost 6 bases and J 5 bases, leaving 13 bases between the germline ends. Here the CDR3 reads CASRLQGTYGYTF. For the CDR3, the DNA is TGTGCCAGCAGATTACAGGGTACATATGGCTACACCTTC.

The V call is TRBV19, the J call TRBJ2-7; D ambiguous. The CDR3 contains 13 residues. CDR1 and CDR2 from the germline V gene are LNHDA and SQIVND (reference sequence). Trimming stripped 3 bases from V and 5 bases from J, with 11 bases between. As DNA, the CDR3 is TGTGCCAGTAGTATTGGGCCCTCTCACGAGCAGTACTTC. Translation: CASSIGPSHEQYF. Complete variable domain (other parts from reference TRBV19 and TRBJ2-7): DGGITQSPKYLFRKEGQNVTLSCEQNLNHDAMYWYRQDPGQGLRLIYYSQIVNDFQKGDIAEGYSVSREKKESFPLTVTSAQKNPTAFYLCASSIGPSHEQYFGPGTRLTVT.

This chain links TRBV5-6 with TRBJ2-3, with TRBD2 matching 8 bases. The CDR3 length is 15 residues. Germline CDR1 reads SGHDT; CDR2 reads YYEEEE. J gave up 2 bases and V 5 bases, and 7 bases lay outside the gene matches. CDR3 loop: CASRRSGAPTDTQYF. The DNA for the CDR3 is TGTGCCAGCAGGCGTAGCGGGGCCCCCACAGATACGCAGTATTTT.